The sequence of this T cell receptor (beta chain) was determined in a study of blood T cell repertoires in COVID-19. This CDR3 has 14 amino acids. The germline V gene encodes CDR1 SGHKS and CDR2 YYEKEE (reference sequence). Trimming removed 4 bases from V and 3 bases from J; junction bases left unmatched: 2. Using immunoSEQ multiplex PCR, the repertoire was profiled, and TCRdb retains in-frame clones only, with some absent. The sample has 250,000 to 400,000 clones, roughly 88% seen once. What was sequenced was peripheral blood. The sequence came from a young woman with COVID-19, enrolled during active disease. The chain carries TRBV5-5 and TRBJ2-1; the match to TRBD1 covers 9 bases. DNA of the CDR3: TGTGCCAGCAGCCGGGACAGGGACTACAATGAGCAGTTCTTC. Protein product: CASSRDRDYNEQFF.